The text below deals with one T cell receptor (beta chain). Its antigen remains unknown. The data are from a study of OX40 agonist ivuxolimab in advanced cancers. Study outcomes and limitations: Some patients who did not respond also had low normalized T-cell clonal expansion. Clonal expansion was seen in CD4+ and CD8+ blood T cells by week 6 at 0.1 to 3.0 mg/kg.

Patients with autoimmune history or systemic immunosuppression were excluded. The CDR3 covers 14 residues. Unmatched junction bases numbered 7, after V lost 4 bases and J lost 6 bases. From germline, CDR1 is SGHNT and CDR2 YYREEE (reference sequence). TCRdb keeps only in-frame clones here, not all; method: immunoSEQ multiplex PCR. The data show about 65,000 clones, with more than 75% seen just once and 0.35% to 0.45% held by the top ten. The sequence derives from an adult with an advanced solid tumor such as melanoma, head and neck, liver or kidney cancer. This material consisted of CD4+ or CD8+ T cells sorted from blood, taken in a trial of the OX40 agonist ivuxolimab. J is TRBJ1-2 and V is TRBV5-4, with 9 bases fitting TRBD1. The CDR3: CASSTPGTGNGYTF. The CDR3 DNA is TGTGCCAGCAGCACACCCGGGACAGGGAATGGCTACACCTTC. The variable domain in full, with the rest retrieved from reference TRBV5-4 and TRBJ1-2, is ETGVTQSPTHLIKTRGQQVTLRCSSQSGHNTVSWYQQALGQGPQFIFQYYREEENGRGNFPPRFSGLQFPNYSSELNVNALELDDSALYLCASSTPGTGNGYTFGSGTRLTVV.